The 5 T cell receptor beta chains given below trace back to one sample, sequenced in a study of blood T cell repertoires in COVID-19. The data were produced by immunoSEQ multiplex PCR, yet TCRdb's version contains in-frame clones alone and is incomplete. The table includes under 350,000 clones, 80% to 90% detected once. The sequencing input was peripheral blood. These receptors originate from a woman in her seventies with acute or convalescent COVID-19.

The V and J genes are TRBV30 and TRBJ1-2; perhaps TRBD1 as D (5 bases). This CDR3 is 14 amino acids long. Germline V gene lookup returns CDR1 GTSNPN and CDR2 SVGIG (reference sequence). CDR3 sequence (DNA): TGTGCTCAGCCCCCCCCCGGAGGGGCAAATGGCTACACCTTC. This encodes CAQPPPGGANGYTF.

The chain has TRBV5-1 and TRBJ2-1, with D unresolved. The V gene lost 7 bases and the J gene lost 0 bases, with 14 bases spanning the gap. Per the germline V gene, CDR1 is SGHRS and CDR2 is YFSETQ. The CDR3 consists of 15 residues. The CDR3 is CASALLVSSYNEQFF. CDR3 nucleotide sequence: TGCGCCAGCGCACTATTGGTGAGCTCCTACAATGAGCAGTTCTTC.

This chain connects TRBV5-1 to TRBJ1-4; D not certain. The CDR3 runs 14 residues. With 4 bases removed from V and 7 bases from J, the gap between germline ends came to 14 bases. Germline lookup yields CDR1 SGHRS and CDR2 YFSETQ. CDR3 sequence (DNA): TGCGCCAGCAGCCCGGTAGGAGAAGGTGAAAAACTGTTTTTT. Translation: CASSPVGEGEKLFF.

The rearrangement uses TRBV10-3 and TRBJ1-5; no firm D call. V lost 2 bases, J lost 4 bases, and 9 bases lay in between. Germline V gene sequence: CDR1 ENHRY, CDR2 SYGVKD. This CDR3 is built from 14 residues. CDR3 in amino acids: CAISEVGGNQPQHF. CDR3 sequence (DNA): TGTGCCATCAGTGAGGTGGGAGGGAATCAGCCCCAGCATTTT.

The genes are TRBV5-6 and TRBJ2-7; D possibly corresponds to TRBD1 (5 bases). Deletions cut 5 bases from V and 4 bases from J, with 13 bases between. Germline values: CDR1 SGHDT, CDR2 YYEEEE. The CDR3 runs to 13 residues. CDR3 loop: CASRSLTAYEQYF. CDR3 bases: TGTGCCAGCAGATCACTGACAGCTTACGAGCAGTACTTC.